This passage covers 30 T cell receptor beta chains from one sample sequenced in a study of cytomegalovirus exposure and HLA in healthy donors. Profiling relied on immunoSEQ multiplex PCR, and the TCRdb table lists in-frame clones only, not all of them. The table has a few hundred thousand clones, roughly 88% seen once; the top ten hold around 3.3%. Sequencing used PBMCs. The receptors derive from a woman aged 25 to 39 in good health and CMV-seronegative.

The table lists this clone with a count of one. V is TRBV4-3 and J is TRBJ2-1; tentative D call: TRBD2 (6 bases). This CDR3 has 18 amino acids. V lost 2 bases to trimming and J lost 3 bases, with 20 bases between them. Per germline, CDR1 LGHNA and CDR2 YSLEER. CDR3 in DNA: TGCGCCAGCAGCCAACGACTGGTCTCTAGCGCCAGCTACAATGAGCAGTTCTTC. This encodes CASSQRLVSSASYNEQFF.

CDR3 nucleotide sequence: TGCGCCAGCAGCCGGGGCGGGTCTTCCAATCAGCCCCAGCATTTT. It encodes CASSRGGSSNQPQHF. J is TRBJ1-5 and V is TRBV4-1; a possible D gene is TRBD1 (5 bases). Germline CDR1 reads MGHRA; CDR2 reads YSYEKL. The V gene lost 4 bases and the J gene lost 3 bases, with 13 bases spanning the gap. This CDR3 is 15 amino acids long.

The CDR3 DNA reads as TGTGCCAGCAGCCCTAGACCTAGCGGTACTCGCGAGCAGTACTTC. This translates into CASSPRPSGTREQYF. The chain recombines TRBV7-3 with TRBJ2-7, with 7 bases lining up with TRBD2. CDR3 length: 15 residues. Unmatched junction bases numbered 13, after V lost 5 bases and J lost 6 bases. Per the germline V gene, CDR1 is SGHTA and CDR2 is FQGTGA.

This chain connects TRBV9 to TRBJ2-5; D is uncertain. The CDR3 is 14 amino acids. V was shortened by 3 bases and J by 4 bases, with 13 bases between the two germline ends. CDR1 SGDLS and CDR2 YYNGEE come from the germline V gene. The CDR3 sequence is CASSAYENGETQYF. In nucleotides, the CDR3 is TGTGCCAGCAGCGCGTACGAGAACGGAGAGACCCAGTACTTC. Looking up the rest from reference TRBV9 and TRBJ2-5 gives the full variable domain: DSGVTQTPKHLITATGQRVTLRCSPRSGDLSVYWYQQSLDQGLQFLIQYYNGEERAKGNILERFSAQQFPDLHSELNLSSLELGDSALYFCASSAYENGETQYFGPGTRLLVL.

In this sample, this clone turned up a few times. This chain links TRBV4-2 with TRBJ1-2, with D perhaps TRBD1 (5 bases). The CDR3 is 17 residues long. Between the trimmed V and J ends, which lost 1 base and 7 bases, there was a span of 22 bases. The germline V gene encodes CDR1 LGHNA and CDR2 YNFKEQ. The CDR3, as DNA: TGTGCCAGCAGCCAAGGAAGTTCCGGGACCCAAGCGGGTGGCTACACCTTC. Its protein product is CASSQGSSGTQAGGYTF.

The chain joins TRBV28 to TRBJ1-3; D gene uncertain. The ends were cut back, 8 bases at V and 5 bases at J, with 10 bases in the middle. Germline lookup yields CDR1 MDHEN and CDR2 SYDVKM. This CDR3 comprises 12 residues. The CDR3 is CASSGPRNTIYF. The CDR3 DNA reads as TGTGCCAGCTCAGGTCCGCGAAACACCATATATTTT.

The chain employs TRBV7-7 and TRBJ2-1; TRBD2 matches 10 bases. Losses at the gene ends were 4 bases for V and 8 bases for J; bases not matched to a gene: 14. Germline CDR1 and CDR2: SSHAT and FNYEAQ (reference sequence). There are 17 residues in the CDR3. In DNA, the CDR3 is TGTGCCAGCAGCTCGTACCCTAGCGGGAGTGGTTCCTATGAGCAGTTCTTC. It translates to CASSSYPSGSGSYEQFF.

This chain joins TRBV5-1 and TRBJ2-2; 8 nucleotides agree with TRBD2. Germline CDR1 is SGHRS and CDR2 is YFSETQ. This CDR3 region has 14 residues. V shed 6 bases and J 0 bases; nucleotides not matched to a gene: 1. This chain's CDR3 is CASKGLANTGELFF. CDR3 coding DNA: TGCGCCAGCAAGGGACTAGCGAACACCGGGGAGCTGTTTTTT.

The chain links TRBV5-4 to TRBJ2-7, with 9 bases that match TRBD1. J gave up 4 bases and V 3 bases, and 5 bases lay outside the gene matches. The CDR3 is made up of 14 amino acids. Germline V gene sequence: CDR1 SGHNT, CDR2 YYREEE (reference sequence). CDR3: CASSWGQGRYEQYF. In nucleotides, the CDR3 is TGTGCCAGCAGCTGGGGACAGGGAAGATACGAGCAGTACTTC.

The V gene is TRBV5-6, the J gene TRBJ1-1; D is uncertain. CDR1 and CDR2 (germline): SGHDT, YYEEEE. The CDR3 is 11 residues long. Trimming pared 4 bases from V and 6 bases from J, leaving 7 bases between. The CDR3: CASSLNAEAFF. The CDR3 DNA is TGTGCCAGCAGCCTAAATGCTGAAGCTTTCTTT.

The CDR3 sequence: CASRGRDGGYTF. CDR3 nucleotide sequence: TGCGCCAGCAGGGGACGTGACGGGGGCTACACCTTC. The chain uses TRBV10-2 and TRBJ1-2, with D perhaps TRBD1 (5 bases). V was pared by 6 bases and J by 8 bases, with 13 bases between. In germline, CDR1 is WSHSY, CDR2 SAAADI. The CDR3 loop spans 12 amino acids.

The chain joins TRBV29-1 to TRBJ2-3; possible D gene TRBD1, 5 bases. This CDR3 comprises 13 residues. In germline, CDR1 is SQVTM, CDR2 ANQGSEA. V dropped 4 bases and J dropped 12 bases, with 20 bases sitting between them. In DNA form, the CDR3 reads TGCAGCGTTGTCCCGAGGTCCAGGGAATCACAGTATTTT. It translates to CSVVPRSRESQYF.

The CDR3 is CASSQAMANSYNEQFF. The CDR3 nucleotides read TGTGCCAGCAGCCAAGCCATGGCGAACTCCTACAATGAGCAGTTCTTC. The chain recombines TRBV11-2 with TRBJ2-1; unclear D gene. V lost 5 bases to trimming and J lost 0 bases, with 14 bases between them. CDR3 length: 16 residues. The germline gives CDR1 SGHAT, CDR2 FQNNGV.

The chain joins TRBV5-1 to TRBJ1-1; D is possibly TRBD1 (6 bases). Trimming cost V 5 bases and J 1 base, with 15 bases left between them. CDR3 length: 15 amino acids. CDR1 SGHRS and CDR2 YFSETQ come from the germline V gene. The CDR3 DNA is TGCGCCAGCAGAAGTACAGGGTTAGGGAACACTGAAGCTTTCTTT. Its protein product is CASRSTGLGNTEAFF.

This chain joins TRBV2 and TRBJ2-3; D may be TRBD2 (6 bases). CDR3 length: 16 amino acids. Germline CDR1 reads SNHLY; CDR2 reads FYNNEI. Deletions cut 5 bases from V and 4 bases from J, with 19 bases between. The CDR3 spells CASSISPGTYPDTQYF. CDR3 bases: TGTGCCAGCAGTATAAGTCCCGGGACTTATCCAGATACGCAGTATTTT.

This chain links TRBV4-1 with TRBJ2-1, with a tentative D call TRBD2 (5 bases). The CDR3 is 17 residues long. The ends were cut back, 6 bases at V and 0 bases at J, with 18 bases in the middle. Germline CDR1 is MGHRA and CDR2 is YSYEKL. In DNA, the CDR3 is TGCGCCAGCAGTCAACAACCTTGGCGGGCCTCCTACAATGAGCAGTTCTTC. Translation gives CASSQQPWRASYNEQFF.

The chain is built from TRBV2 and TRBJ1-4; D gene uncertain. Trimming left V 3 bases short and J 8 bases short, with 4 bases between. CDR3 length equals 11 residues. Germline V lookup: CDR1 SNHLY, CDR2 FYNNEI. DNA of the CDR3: TGTGCCAGCAGTGATAGGGAAAAACTGTTTTTT. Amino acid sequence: CASSDREKLFF.

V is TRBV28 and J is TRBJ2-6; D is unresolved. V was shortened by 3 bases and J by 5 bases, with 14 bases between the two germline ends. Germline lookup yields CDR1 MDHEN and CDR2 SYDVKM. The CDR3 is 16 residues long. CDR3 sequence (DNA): TGTGCCAGCAGTTTTAGCCCGACTCCAAGGGCCAACGTCCTGACTTTC. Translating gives CASSFSPTPRANVLTF.

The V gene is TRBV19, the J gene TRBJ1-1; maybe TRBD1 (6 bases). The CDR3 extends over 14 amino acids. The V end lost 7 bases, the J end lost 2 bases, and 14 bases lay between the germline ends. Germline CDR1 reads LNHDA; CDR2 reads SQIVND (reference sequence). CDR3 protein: CASKLGAANTEAFF. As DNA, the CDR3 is TGTGCCAGTAAGTTGGGGGCAGCTAACACTGAAGCTTTCTTT.

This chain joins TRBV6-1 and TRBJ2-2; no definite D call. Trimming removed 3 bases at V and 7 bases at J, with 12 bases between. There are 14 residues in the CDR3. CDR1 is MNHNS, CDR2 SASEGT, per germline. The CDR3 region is CASSELRSYGELFF. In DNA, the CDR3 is TGTGCCAGCAGTGAGCTCCGATCCTACGGGGAGCTGTTTTTT.

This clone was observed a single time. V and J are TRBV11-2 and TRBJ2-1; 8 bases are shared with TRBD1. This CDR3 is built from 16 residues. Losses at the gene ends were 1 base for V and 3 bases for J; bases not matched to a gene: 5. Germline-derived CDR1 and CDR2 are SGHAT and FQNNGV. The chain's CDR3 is CASSLAFDRGYNEQFF. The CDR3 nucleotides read TGTGCCAGCAGCTTAGCTTTTGACAGGGGCTACAATGAGCAGTTCTTC.

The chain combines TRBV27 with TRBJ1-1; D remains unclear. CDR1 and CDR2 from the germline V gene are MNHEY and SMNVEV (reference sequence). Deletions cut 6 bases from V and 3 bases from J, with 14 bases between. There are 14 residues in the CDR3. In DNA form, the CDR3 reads TGTGCCAGCAGCTCGGAGGGCTTGCACACTGAAGCTTTCTTT. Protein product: CASSSEGLHTEAFF.

The CDR3 region has the DNA TGCGCCAGCAGCCAAGGGGTCAGTCTGGGAAACACCATATATTTT. It codes for CASSQGVSLGNTIYF. The chain employs TRBV4-3 and TRBJ1-3, with no clear D. Germline CDR1 LGHNA, CDR2 YSLEER. Trimming took off 1 base at V and 4 bases at J, with 11 bases between the two ends. The CDR3 contains 15 residues.

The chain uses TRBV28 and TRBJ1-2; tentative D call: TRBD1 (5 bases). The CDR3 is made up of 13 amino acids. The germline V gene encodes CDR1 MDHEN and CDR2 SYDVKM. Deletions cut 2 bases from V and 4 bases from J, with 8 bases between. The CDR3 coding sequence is TGTGCCAGCAGTTTACGAGACAGCTATGGCTACACCTTC. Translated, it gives CASSLRDSYGYTF.

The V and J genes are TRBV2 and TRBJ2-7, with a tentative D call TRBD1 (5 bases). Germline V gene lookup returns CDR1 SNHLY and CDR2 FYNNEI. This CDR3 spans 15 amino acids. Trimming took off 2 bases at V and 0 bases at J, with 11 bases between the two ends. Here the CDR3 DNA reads TGTGCCAGCAGTGAACGGACAACTGCCTCCTACGAGCAGTACTTC. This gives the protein CASSERTTASYEQYF.

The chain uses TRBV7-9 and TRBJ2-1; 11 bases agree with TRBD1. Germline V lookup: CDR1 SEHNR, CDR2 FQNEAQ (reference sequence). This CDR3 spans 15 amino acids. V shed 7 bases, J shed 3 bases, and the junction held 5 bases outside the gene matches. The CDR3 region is CASNPGTGGYNEQFF. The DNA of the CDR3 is TGTGCCAGCAACCCAGGGACAGGGGGCTACAATGAGCAGTTCTTC.

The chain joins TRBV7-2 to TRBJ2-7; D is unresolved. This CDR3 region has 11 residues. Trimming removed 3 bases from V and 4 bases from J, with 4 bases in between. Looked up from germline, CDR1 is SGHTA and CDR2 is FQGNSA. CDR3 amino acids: CASSFEYEQYF. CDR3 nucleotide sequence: TGTGCCAGCAGCTTCGAATACGAGCAGTACTTC.

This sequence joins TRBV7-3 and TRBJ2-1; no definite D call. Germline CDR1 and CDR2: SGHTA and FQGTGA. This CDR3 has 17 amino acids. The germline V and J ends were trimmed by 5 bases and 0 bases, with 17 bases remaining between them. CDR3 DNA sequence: TGTGCCAGCAGCCAAAATCCCCGGGCTAGCTCCTACAATGAGCAGTTCTTC. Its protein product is CASSQNPRASSYNEQFF.

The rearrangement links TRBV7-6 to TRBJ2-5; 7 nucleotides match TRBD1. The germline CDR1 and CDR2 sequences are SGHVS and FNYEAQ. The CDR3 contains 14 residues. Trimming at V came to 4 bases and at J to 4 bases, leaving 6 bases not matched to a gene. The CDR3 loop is CASSSSKGAETQYF. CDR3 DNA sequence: TGTGCCAGCAGCTCGAGTAAGGGGGCAGAGACCCAGTACTTC.

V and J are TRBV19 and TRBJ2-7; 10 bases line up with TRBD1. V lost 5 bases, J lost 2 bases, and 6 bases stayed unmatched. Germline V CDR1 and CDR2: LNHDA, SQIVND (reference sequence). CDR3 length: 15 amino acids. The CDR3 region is CASSPGQGIAYEQYF. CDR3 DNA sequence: TGTGCCAGTAGTCCGGGACAGGGGATTGCCTACGAGCAGTACTTC.